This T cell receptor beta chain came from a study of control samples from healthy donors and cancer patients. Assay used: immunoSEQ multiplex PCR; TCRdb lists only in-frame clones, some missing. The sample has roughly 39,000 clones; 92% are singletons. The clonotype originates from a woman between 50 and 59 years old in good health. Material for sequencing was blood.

The CDR3 here is CASSGRRWEQYF. The CDR3 DNA sequence: TGTGCCAGCAGCGGCCGCCGGTGGGAGCAGTACTTC. The chain carries TRBV12-3 or TRBV12-4 and TRBJ2-7; D remains ambiguous. The CDR3 has 12 amino acids. The V end was cut by 6 bases, the J end by 7 bases, with 13 bases between.